The rows below give T cell receptor beta chains drawn from one sample of a study of blood T cell repertoires in COVID-19. Sequencing used immunoSEQ multiplex PCR; TCRdb keeps in-frame clones, though not all of them. The sample lists about 280,000 clones, approximately 90% seen once, with 4.1% in the top ten. Material: PBMCs or T cells enriched from blood (not recorded which). All receptors derive from a woman in her 30s with acute COVID-19. The CDR3 runs from the conserved cysteine through the conserved F or W. Each record gives: V gene, clone size, J gene, CDR3 length, D gene, CDR3 protein, CDR3 DNA. A D gene is named only where the DNA matches it firmly. Clone size is stated in some rows and not others, as once, few, many or a class when expanded.

V gene: TRBV27
clone size: NA
J gene: TRBJ1-5
CDR3 length: 14
D gene: NA
CDR3 protein: CASSRPGGNQPQHF
CDR3 DNA: TGTGCCAGCAGCCGCCCGGGTGGCAATCAGCCCCAGCATTTT

V gene: TRBV14
clone size: NA
J gene: TRBJ2-7
CDR3 length: 14
D gene: NA
CDR3 protein: CASSPRDPPYEQYF
CDR3 DNA: TGTGCCAGCAGCCCCCGGGATCCTCCCTACGAGCAGTACTTC

V gene: TRBV7-2
clone size: NA
J gene: TRBJ2-1
CDR3 length: 16
D gene: NA
CDR3 protein: CASSPLAGSSYNEQFF
CDR3 DNA: TGTGCCAGCAGCCCGCTCGCCGGGTCTTCCTACAATGAGCAGTTCTTC

V gene: TRBV9
clone size: NA
J gene: TRBJ2-1
CDR3 length: 15
D gene: NA
CDR3 protein: CASSVSKSNYNEQFF
CDR3 DNA: TGTGCCAGCAGCGTCTCGAAGAGTAACTACAATGAGCAGTTCTTC

V gene: TRBV15
clone size: NA
J gene: TRBJ2-4
CDR3 length: 15
D gene: NA
CDR3 protein: CATTDKAGAKNIQYF
CDR3 DNA: TGTGCCACCACCGATAAGGCGGGGGCCAAAAACATTCAGTACTTC

V gene: TRBV6-5
clone size: NA
J gene: TRBJ2-7
CDR3 length: 15
D gene: NA
CDR3 protein: CASSYRPGSDYEQYF
CDR3 DNA: TGTGCCAGCAGTTACCGGCCGGGAAGCGATTACGAGCAGTACTTC

V gene: TRBV15
clone size: NA
J gene: TRBJ2-3
CDR3 length: 19
D gene: TRBD2
CDR3 protein: CATSRGGSSGWSSTDTQYF
CDR3 DNA: TGTGCCACCAGCAGAGGCGGGTCTAGCGGGTGGTCTAGCACAGATACGCAGTATTTT

V gene: TRBV15
clone size: NA
J gene: TRBJ2-7
CDR3 length: 15
D gene: TRBD2
CDR3 protein: CATSREREVAYEQYF
CDR3 DNA: TGTGCCACCAGCAGAGAGCGGGAGGTGGCCTACGAGCAGTACTTC

V gene: TRBV6-2/TRBV6-3
clone size: NA
J gene: TRBJ2-7
CDR3 length: 18
D gene: TRBD1
CDR3 protein: CASSHETLRTGLTYEQYF
CDR3 DNA: TGTGCCAGCAGCCACGAAACCCTAAGGACAGGGTTGACCTACGAGCAGTACTTC

V gene: TRBV4-1
clone size: once
J gene: TRBJ2-1
CDR3 length: 15
D gene: TRBD1
CDR3 protein: CASSQDGTDYNEQFF
CDR3 DNA: TGCGCCAGCAGCCAAGACGGGACAGATTACAATGAGCAGTTCTTC

V gene: TRBV27
clone size: NA
J gene: TRBJ2-2
CDR3 length: 16
D gene: TRBD2
CDR3 protein: CASSPNSGMNTGELFF
CDR3 DNA: TGTGCCAGCAGCCCCAATAGCGGGATGAACACCGGGGAGCTGTTTTTT

V gene: TRBV4-3
clone size: once
J gene: TRBJ2-7
CDR3 length: 16
D gene: NA
CDR3 protein: CASSQDRRQFSYEQYF
CDR3 DNA: TGCGCCAGCAGCCAAGATAGGAGGCAGTTCTCCTACGAGCAGTACTTC

V gene: TRBV7-3
clone size: NA
J gene: TRBJ2-3
CDR3 length: 15
D gene: TRBD2
CDR3 protein: CASSLTGGPSDTQYF
CDR3 DNA: TGTGCCAGCAGCTTAACGGGAGGGCCCTCGGATACGCAGTATTTT

V gene: TRBV19
clone size: NA
J gene: TRBJ2-1
CDR3 length: 15
D gene: TRBD1
CDR3 protein: CASSGWDRGNNEQFF
CDR3 DNA: TGTGCCAGTAGTGGATGGGACAGGGGGAACAATGAGCAGTTCTTC

V gene: TRBV23-1
clone size: NA
J gene: TRBJ2-2
CDR3 length: 17
D gene: NA
CDR3 protein: CASSHRTERPSTGELFF
CDR3 DNA: TGCGCCAGCAGTCACCGGACAGAACGCCCTAGCACCGGGGAGCTGTTTTTT

V gene: TRBV27
clone size: few
J gene: TRBJ2-6
CDR3 length: 14
D gene: NA
CDR3 protein: CASSTTNGANVLTF
CDR3 DNA: TGTGCCAGCAGCACCACTAATGGGGCCAACGTCCTGACTTTC

V gene: TRBV9
clone size: once
J gene: TRBJ2-3
CDR3 length: 16
D gene: TRBD2
CDR3 protein: CASSVLASGSTDTQYF
CDR3 DNA: TGTGCCAGCAGCGTACTGGCTAGCGGGAGCACAGATACGCAGTATTTT

V gene: TRBV19
clone size: NA
J gene: TRBJ1-5
CDR3 length: 13
D gene: NA
CDR3 protein: CASSIVGGQPQHF
CDR3 DNA: TGTGCCAGTAGTATCGTTGGAGGTCAGCCCCAGCATTTT

V gene: TRBV7-9
clone size: NA
J gene: TRBJ1-6
CDR3 length: 16
D gene: TRBD1
CDR3 protein: CASSITQGAQDSPLHF
CDR3 DNA: TGTGCCAGCAGCATAACCCAGGGGGCGCAGGATTCACCCCTCCACTTT

V gene: TRBV6-4
clone size: NA
J gene: TRBJ1-5
CDR3 length: 16
D gene: NA
CDR3 protein: CASSDRGTGRTQPQHF
CDR3 DNA: TGTGCCAGCAGTGACAGGGGAACAGGGCGGACTCAGCCCCAGCATTTT

V gene: TRBV6-2/TRBV6-3
clone size: NA
J gene: TRBJ2-6
CDR3 length: 17
D gene: TRBD2
CDR3 protein: CASSPLSGDSGANVLTF
CDR3 DNA: TGTGCCAGCAGCCCTCTTAGCGGGGACTCTGGGGCCAACGTCCTGACTTTC

V gene: TRBV4-1
clone size: once
J gene: TRBJ2-7
CDR3 length: 15
D gene: TRBD2
CDR3 protein: CASSQASGGPYEQYF
CDR3 DNA: TGCGCCAGCAGCCAAGCTTCGGGAGGCCCCTACGAGCAGTACTTC

V gene: TRBV7-6
clone size: NA
J gene: TRBJ1-4
CDR3 length: 15
D gene: NA
CDR3 protein: CASSGPGGVSEKLFF
CDR3 DNA: TGTGCCAGCAGCGGGCCCGGGGGGGTGAGCGAAAAACTGTTTTTT

V gene: TRBV6-2/TRBV6-3
clone size: few
J gene: TRBJ2-3
CDR3 length: 19
D gene: TRBD2
CDR3 protein: CASSSHSASGNDGTDTQYF
CDR3 DNA: TGTGCCAGCAGTTCTCATTCCGCTAGCGGGAATGACGGCACAGATACGCAGTATTTT

V gene: TRBV3-1/TRBV3-2
clone size: NA
J gene: TRBJ2-5
CDR3 length: 15
D gene: NA
CDR3 protein: CASSQELASWETQYF
CDR3 DNA: TGTGCCAGCAGCCAAGAGCTTGCTAGCTGGGAGACCCAGTACTTC

V gene: TRBV23-1
clone size: NA
J gene: TRBJ2-7
CDR3 length: 16
D gene: TRBD2
CDR3 protein: CASSQGTSGRRYEQYF
CDR3 DNA: TGCGCCAGCAGTCAGGGGACTAGCGGGAGACGCTACGAGCAGTACTTC

V gene: TRBV27
clone size: once
J gene: TRBJ2-7
CDR3 length: 15
D gene: TRBD1
CDR3 protein: CASSPRDRVSYEQYF
CDR3 DNA: TGTGCCAGCAGTCCCCGAGACAGGGTGTCCTACGAGCAGTACTTC

V gene: TRBV2
clone size: NA
J gene: TRBJ2-3
CDR3 length: 14
D gene: NA
CDR3 protein: CASSDRVGTDTQYF
CDR3 DNA: TGTGCCAGCAGTGACCGGGTTGGCACAGATACGCAGTATTTT

V gene: TRBV5-4
clone size: once
J gene: TRBJ1-1
CDR3 length: 14
D gene: TRBD1
CDR3 protein: CASTWTGTSTEAFF
CDR3 DNA: TGTGCCAGTACATGGACAGGGACGAGCACTGAAGCTTTCTTT

V gene: TRBV28
clone size: NA
J gene: TRBJ2-1
CDR3 length: 13
D gene: NA
CDR3 protein: CASSLKLSDEQFF
CDR3 DNA: TGTGCCAGCAGTCTCAAACTTAGCGATGAGCAGTTCTTC

V gene: TRBV15
clone size: NA
J gene: TRBJ2-3
CDR3 length: 23
D gene: TRBD2
CDR3 protein: CATSTTLPGYMFRAGGHTDTQYF
CDR3 DNA: TGTGCCACCAGCACAACCCTCCCGGGGTACATGTTCAGGGCGGGGGGGCACACAGATACGCAGTATTTT

V gene: TRBV12-2
clone size: NA
J gene: TRBJ1-2
CDR3 length: 14
D gene: NA
CDR3 protein: CASRLGQGADGYTF
CDR3 DNA: TGTGCAAGTCGCTTGGGACAGGGGGCAGATGGCTACACCTTC

V gene: TRBV28
clone size: NA
J gene: TRBJ1-2
CDR3 length: 13
D gene: NA
CDR3 protein: CASSPGVRYGYTF
CDR3 DNA: TGTGCCAGTAGCCCCGGGGTTCGGTATGGCTACACCTTC

V gene: TRBV3-1/TRBV3-2
clone size: NA
J gene: TRBJ2-3
CDR3 length: 16
D gene: TRBD2
CDR3 protein: CASSQGLAGETDTQYF
CDR3 DNA: TGTGCCAGCAGCCAAGGACTAGCGGGAGAGACAGATACGCAGTATTTT

V gene: TRBV24-1
clone size: NA
J gene: TRBJ2-2
CDR3 length: 17
D gene: TRBD2
CDR3 protein: CATSDPAGGADTGELFF
CDR3 DNA: TGTGCCACCAGTGATCCCGCGGGGGGCGCCGACACCGGGGAGCTGTTTTTT

V gene: TRBV9
clone size: NA
J gene: TRBJ2-2
CDR3 length: 16
D gene: TRBD2
CDR3 protein: CASSVAGGTNTGELFF
CDR3 DNA: TGTGCCAGCAGCGTAGCGGGAGGGACGAACACCGGGGAGCTGTTTTTT

V gene: TRBV29-1
clone size: NA
J gene: TRBJ2-1
CDR3 length: 11
D gene: NA
CDR3 protein: CSVVQGNEQFF
CDR3 DNA: TGCAGCGTTGTACAGGGTAATGAGCAGTTCTTC

V gene: TRBV2
clone size: NA
J gene: TRBJ2-1
CDR3 length: 15
D gene: TRBD2
CDR3 protein: CASRVAGGYKNEQFF
CDR3 DNA: TGTGCCAGCAGAGTAGCGGGAGGCTACAAGAATGAGCAGTTCTTC

V gene: TRBV4-1
clone size: NA
J gene: TRBJ1-4
CDR3 length: 14
D gene: TRBD1
CDR3 protein: CASSQQGDGEKLFF
CDR3 DNA: TGCGCCAGCAGCCAACAGGGGGATGGGGAAAAACTGTTTTTT

V gene: TRBV7-9
clone size: NA
J gene: TRBJ2-1
CDR3 length: 12
D gene: TRBD2
CDR3 protein: CVGTSVGNEQFF
CDR3 DNA: TGTGTCGGGACTAGCGTGGGGAATGAGCAGTTCTTC

V gene: TRBV11-2
clone size: few
J gene: TRBJ1-1
CDR3 length: 15
D gene: NA
CDR3 protein: CASSPIEGGNTEAFF
CDR3 DNA: TGTGCCAGCAGCCCTATCGAGGGTGGGAACACTGAAGCTTTCTTT

V gene: TRBV11-3
clone size: NA
J gene: TRBJ2-5
CDR3 length: 18
D gene: TRBD2
CDR3 protein: CASSPGTSGSASLKTQYF
CDR3 DNA: TGTGCCAGCAGCCCAGGGACTAGCGGGAGTGCCTCCCTGAAGACCCAGTACTTC

V gene: TRBV7-2
clone size: NA
J gene: TRBJ2-3
CDR3 length: 14
D gene: NA
CDR3 protein: CASNYGSITDTQYF
CDR3 DNA: TGTGCCAGCAATTACGGGAGTATAACAGATACGCAGTATTTT

V gene: TRBV11-2
clone size: few
J gene: TRBJ1-2
CDR3 length: 13
D gene: TRBD1
CDR3 protein: CASSMGQGYGYTF
CDR3 DNA: TGTGCCAGCAGCATGGGACAGGGTTATGGCTACACCTTC

V gene: TRBV28
clone size: NA
J gene: TRBJ2-7
CDR3 length: 11
D gene: NA
CDR3 protein: CASSEGDEQYF
CDR3 DNA: TGTGCCAGCAGTGAGGGAGACGAGCAGTACTTC

V gene: TRBV5-3
clone size: NA
J gene: TRBJ1-5
CDR3 length: 15
D gene: TRBD1
CDR3 protein: CARSDLTGRNQPQHF
CDR3 DNA: TGTGCCAGAAGCGACCTGACAGGGCGCAATCAGCCCCAGCATTTT

V gene: TRBV9
clone size: NA
J gene: TRBJ2-3
CDR3 length: 13
D gene: NA
CDR3 protein: CASSLVSTDTQYF
CDR3 DNA: TGTGCCAGCAGCCTCGTTAGTACAGATACGCAGTATTTT

V gene: TRBV5-1
clone size: NA
J gene: TRBJ1-1
CDR3 length: 18
D gene: NA
CDR3 protein: CASGNPMGLQGANTEAFF
CDR3 DNA: TGCGCCAGCGGAAACCCTATGGGACTCCAAGGGGCGAACACTGAAGCTTTCTTT

V gene: TRBV7-2
clone size: NA
J gene: TRBJ1-2
CDR3 length: 14
D gene: NA
CDR3 protein: CASSFVETNYGYTF
CDR3 DNA: TGTGCCAGCAGCTTTGTGGAGACGAACTATGGCTACACCTTC

V gene: TRBV28
clone size: NA
J gene: TRBJ2-1
CDR3 length: 15
D gene: TRBD2
CDR3 protein: CASSVEREGYDEQFF
CDR3 DNA: TGTGCCAGCAGTGTGGAGCGGGAGGGCTACGATGAGCAGTTCTTC